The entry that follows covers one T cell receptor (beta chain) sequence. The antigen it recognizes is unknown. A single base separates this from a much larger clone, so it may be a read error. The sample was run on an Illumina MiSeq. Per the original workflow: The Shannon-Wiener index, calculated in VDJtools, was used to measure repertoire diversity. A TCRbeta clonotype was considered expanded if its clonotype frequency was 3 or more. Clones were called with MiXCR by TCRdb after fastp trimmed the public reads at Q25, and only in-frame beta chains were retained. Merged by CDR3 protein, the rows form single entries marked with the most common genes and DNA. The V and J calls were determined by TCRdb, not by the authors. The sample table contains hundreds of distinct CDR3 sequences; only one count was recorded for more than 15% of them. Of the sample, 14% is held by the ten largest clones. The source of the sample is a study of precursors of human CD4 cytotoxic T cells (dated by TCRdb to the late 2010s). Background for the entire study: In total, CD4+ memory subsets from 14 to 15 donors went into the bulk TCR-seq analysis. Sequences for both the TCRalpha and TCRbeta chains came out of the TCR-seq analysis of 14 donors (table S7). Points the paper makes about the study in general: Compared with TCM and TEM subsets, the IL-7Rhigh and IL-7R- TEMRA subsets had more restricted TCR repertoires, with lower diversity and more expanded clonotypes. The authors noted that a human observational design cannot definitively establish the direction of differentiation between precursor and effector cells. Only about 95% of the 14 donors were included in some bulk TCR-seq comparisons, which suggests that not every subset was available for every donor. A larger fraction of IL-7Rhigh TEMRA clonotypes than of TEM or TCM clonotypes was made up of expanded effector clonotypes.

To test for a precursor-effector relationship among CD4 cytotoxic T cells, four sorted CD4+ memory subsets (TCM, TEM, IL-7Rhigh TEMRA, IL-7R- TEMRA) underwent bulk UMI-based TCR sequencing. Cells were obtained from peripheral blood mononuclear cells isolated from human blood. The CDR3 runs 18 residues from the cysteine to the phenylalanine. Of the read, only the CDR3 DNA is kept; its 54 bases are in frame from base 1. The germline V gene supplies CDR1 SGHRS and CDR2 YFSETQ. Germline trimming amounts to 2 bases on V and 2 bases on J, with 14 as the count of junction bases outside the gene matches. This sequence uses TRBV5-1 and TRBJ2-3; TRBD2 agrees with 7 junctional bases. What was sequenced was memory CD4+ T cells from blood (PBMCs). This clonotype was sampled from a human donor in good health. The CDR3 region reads CASSFRLPGGFDTDTQYF. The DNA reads TGCGCCAGCAGCTTTCGACTACCGGGAGGATTCGACACAGATACGCAGTATTTT.